These 11 T cell receptor beta chains were sequenced from one sample in a study of identical twins. Each CDR3 protein is one row after TCRdb ran MiXCR on the 5' RACE reads. The data show 200,000 to 250,000 distinct CDR3 sequences, with around 6.9% seen just once and about 2% held by the top ten. These data were also filed under a second study, of yellow fever vaccine responses in identical twins.

The specimen was memory (CD45RO+) T cells sorted from blood. The receptors here all came from a woman under 30 in good health.

The chain is built from TRBV29-1 and TRBJ2-7, with 11 bases matching TRBD1. This CDR3 spans 13 amino acids. After removal of 6 bases from V and 11 bases from J, the junction contained 12 bases not matched to a gene. The germline V gene has CDR1 SQVTM and CDR2 ANQGSEA. Here the CDR3 reads CSVETGTGGIKYF. The CDR3 region has the DNA TGCAGCGTCGAAACCGGGACAGGGGGTATTAAGTACTTC.

V gene TRBV7-2 combines with J gene TRBJ2-1; the D is unclear. Germline CDR1 is SGHTA and CDR2 is FQGNSA. With 7 bases removed from V and 4 bases from J, the gap between germline ends came to 11 bases. The CDR3 has 13 residues. The CDR3 reads CASTPPGYNEQFF. The CDR3 DNA reads as TGTGCCAGCACCCCGCCCGGGTACAATGAGCAGTTCTTC.

This clonotype has a count of ten or more. One junction end disagrees with the germline gene, perhaps due to a read error. This chain uses TRBV20-1 with TRBJ1-1, with a weak D call TRBD1 (5 bases). The CDR3 length is 14 residues. Germline lookup yields CDR1 DFQATT and CDR2 SNEGSKA (reference sequence). CDR3 sequence: CSASTVTLNAEAFF. As DNA, the CDR3 is TGCAGTGCCTCGACAGTAACCCTGAACGCTGAAGCTTTCTTT.

In this sample, this clonotype turned up many times. The J gene is TRBJ2-1, the V gene TRBV4-1; tentative D call: TRBD1 (6 bases). The CDR3 covers 16 residues. Trimming cost V 0 bases and J 3 bases, with 12 bases left between them. CDR1 MGHRA and CDR2 YSYEKL come from the germline V gene. Here the CDR3 reads CASSQDGTGIYNEQFF. As DNA, the CDR3 is TGCGCCAGCAGCCAAGATGGAACAGGGATCTACAATGAGCAGTTCTTC.

The chain links TRBV27 to TRBJ2-7; D is tentatively TRBD1 or TRBD2 (5 bases each). CDR1 MNHEY and CDR2 SMNVEV come from the germline V gene (reference sequence). The length of the CDR3 is 12 residues. Trimming left V 5 bases short and J 2 bases short, with 7 bases between. The DNA for the CDR3 is TGTGCCAGCAGTACGGGACCCTACGAGCAGTACTTC. Its translation: CASSTGPYEQYF.

The chain links TRBV9 to TRBJ2-1, with D possibly matching TRBD2 (7 bases). This CDR3 spans 16 amino acids. The germline CDR1 and CDR2 sequences are SGDLS and YYNGEE. Trimming left V 4 bases short and J 0 bases short, with 14 bases between. Here the CDR3 DNA reads TGTGCCAGCAGCCGATCGGGGGGCGGCTCCTACAATGAGCAGTTCTTC. This sequence encodes CASSRSGGGSYNEQFF.

The chain couples TRBV27 to TRBJ1-1; D not certain. This CDR3 has 15 residues. The V end lost 2 bases, the J end lost 1 base, and 11 bases lay between the germline ends. The germline CDR1 and CDR2 sequences are MNHEY and SMNVEV (reference sequence). The DNA of the CDR3 is TGTGCCAGCAGTTTAGAGAGTCGAGGGAACACTGAAGCTTTCTTT. Translating gives CASSLESRGNTEAFF.

This sequence joins TRBV7-8 and TRBJ1-4, with 8 bases that match TRBD1. Germline V lookup: CDR1 SGHVS, CDR2 FQNEAQ. This CDR3 contains 14 residues. The trim removed 5 bases at V and 7 bases at J, leaving 6 bases unmatched. The CDR3 nucleotides are TGTGCCAGCAGCAGGACAGGGTTAAGTGAAAAACTGTTTTTT. It translates to CASSRTGLSEKLFF.

Concerning this clonotype itself: Sequence at one end of the junction differs from germline and may be a read error. The chain has TRBV12-3 or TRBV12-4 and TRBJ2-1, with TRBD2 identical over 10 bases. This CDR3 comprises 18 residues. The CDR3: CACSSRRLAGASYNEQFF. CDR3 bases: TGTGCCTGCAGTTCCCGTAGACTAGCGGGCGCCTCCTACAATGAGCAGTTCTTC.

This rearrangement joins TRBV5-1 to TRBJ2-2, with D uncertain. Per germline, CDR1 SGHRS and CDR2 YFSETQ. There are 14 residues in the CDR3. The V end was cut by 3 bases, the J end by 3 bases, with 9 bases between. The CDR3 DNA reads as TGCGCCAGCAGCTCCCTGGGGTACACCGGGGAGCTGTTTTTT. Translation: CASSSLGYTGELFF.

This clonotype was counted at least ten times. This chain links TRBV10-2 with TRBJ1-5; 8 nucleotides match TRBD1. Trimming took 2 bases from V and 5 from J; bases not matched to a gene: 2. The CDR3 covers 14 residues. From germline, CDR1 is WSHSY and CDR2 SAAADI. The CDR3 region is CASSEGGQDQPQHF. CDR3 DNA sequence: TGCGCCAGCAGTGAGGGGGGACAGGATCAGCCCCAGCATTTT.